The rows below give T cell receptor beta chains drawn from one sample of a study of OX40 agonist ivuxolimab in advanced cancers. Sequencing used immunoSEQ multiplex PCR; TCRdb keeps in-frame clones, though not all of them. The repertoire has 20,000 to 30,000 clones, almost 80% of them found once; the top ten carry roughly 13%. Sequences were derived from CD4+ or CD8+ T cells sorted from blood, sampled in a trial of the OX40 agonist ivuxolimab. These TCRs come from an adult with an advanced solid tumor such as melanoma, head and neck, liver or kidney cancer. Both conserved end residues are part of each CDR3. The D gene is left open where the match is weak. Where a row states a size, it is once, few, many or the class of an expanded clone; other rows omit it.

clone_size d_call j_call v_call cdr3_nt cdr3_aa
- - TRBJ2-7 TRBV7-9 TGTGCCAGCAGCTTCGCCGGACAGAGCTCCTACGAGCAGTACTTC CASSFAGQSSYEQYF
- - TRBJ1-2 TRBV30 TGTGCCTGGAGTTCGTCAGGCTACGGCTACACCTTC CAWSSSGYGYTF
- - TRBJ1-1 TRBV30 TGTGCCTGGCAAAGGGGTTCTACGTACACTGAAGCTTTCTTT CAWQRGSTYTEAFF
- TRBD1 TRBJ1-2 TRBV19 TGTGCCAGTCAAGACAGGGGCTATGGCTACACCTTC CASQDRGYGYTF
- TRBD1 TRBJ2-1 TRBV11-2 TGTGCCAGCAGCTTATGGACAGGATTCCACAATGAGCAGTTCTTC CASSLWTGFHNEQFF
few - TRBJ2-1 TRBV21-1 TGTGCCAGCAGCACCCTAGACGAGACAGTTCCACACAATGAGCAGTTCTTC CASSTLDETVPHNEQFF
- - TRBJ1-1 TRBV27 TGTGCCAGCAGTTTGCTCAGGGCCGTAACTGAAGCTTTCTTT CASSLLRAVTEAFF
- - TRBJ1-1 TRBV28 TGTGCCAGCCATCAAAACAGGGAAAAAGCTTTCTTT CASHQNREKAFF
- TRBD1 TRBJ2-7 TRBV6-5 TGTGCCAGCAGTTACGAAGGGGGCGAATCGTACGAGCAGTACTTC CASSYEGGESYEQYF
- - TRBJ2-2 TRBV6-1 TGTGCCAGCAGTGGCCGGACAGCGCATACGAACACCGGGGAGCTGTTTTTT CASSGRTAHTNTGELFF